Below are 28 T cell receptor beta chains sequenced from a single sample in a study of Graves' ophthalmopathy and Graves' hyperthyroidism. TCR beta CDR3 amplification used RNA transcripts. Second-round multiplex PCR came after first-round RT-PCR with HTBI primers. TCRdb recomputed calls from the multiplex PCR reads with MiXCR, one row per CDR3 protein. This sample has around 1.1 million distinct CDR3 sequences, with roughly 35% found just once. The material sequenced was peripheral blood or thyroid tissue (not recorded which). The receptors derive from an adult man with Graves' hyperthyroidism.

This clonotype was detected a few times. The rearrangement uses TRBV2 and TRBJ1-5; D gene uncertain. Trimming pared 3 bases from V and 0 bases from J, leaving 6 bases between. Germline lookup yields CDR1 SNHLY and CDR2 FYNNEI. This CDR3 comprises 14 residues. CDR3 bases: TGTGCCAGCAGTGAGAGTCATAGCAATCAGCCCCAGCATTTT. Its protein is CASSESHSNQPQHF.

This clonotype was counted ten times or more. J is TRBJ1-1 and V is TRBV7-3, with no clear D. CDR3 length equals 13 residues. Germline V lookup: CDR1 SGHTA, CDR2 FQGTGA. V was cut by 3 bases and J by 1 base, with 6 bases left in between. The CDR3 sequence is CASSLRSNTEAFF. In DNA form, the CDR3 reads TGTGCCAGCAGCTTGCGATCGAACACTGAAGCTTTCTTT.

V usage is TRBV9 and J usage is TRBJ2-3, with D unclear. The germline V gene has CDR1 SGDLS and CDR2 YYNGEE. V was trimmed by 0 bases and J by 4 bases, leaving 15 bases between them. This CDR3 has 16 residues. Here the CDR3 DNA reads TGTGCCAGCAGCGTAGGGGCTAGTAGTCCCCCAGATACGCAGTATTTT. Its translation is CASSVGASSPPDTQYF. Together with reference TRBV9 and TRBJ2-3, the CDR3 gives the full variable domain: DSGVTQTPKHLITATGQRVTLRCSPRSGDLSVYWYQQSLDQGLQFLIQYYNGEERAKGNILERFSAQQFPDLHSELNLSSLELGDSALYFCASSVGASSPPDTQYFGPGTRLTVL.

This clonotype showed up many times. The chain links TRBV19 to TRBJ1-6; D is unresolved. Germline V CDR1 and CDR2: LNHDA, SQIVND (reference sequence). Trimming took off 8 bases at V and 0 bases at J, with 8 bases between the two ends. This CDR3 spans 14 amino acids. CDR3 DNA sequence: TGTGCCAGTGGCGAAAGCTCCTATAATTCACCCCTCCACTTT. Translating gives CASGESSYNSPLHF.

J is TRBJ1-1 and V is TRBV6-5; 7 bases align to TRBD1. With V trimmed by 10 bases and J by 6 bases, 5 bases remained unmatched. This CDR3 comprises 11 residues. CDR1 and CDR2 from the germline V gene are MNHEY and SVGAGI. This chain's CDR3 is CATRQGAEAFF. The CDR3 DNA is TGTGCCACCCGGCAGGGGGCTGAAGCTTTCTTT.

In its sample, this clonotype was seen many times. CDR3 loop: CASSLDPGAAYEQYF. In nucleotides, the CDR3 is TGTGCCAGCAGCTTAGATCCAGGGGCCGCCTACGAGCAGTACTTC. This sequence joins TRBV11-2 and TRBJ2-7; maybe TRBD1 (6 bases). The germline V gene has CDR1 SGHAT and CDR2 FQNNGV. This CDR3 region has 15 residues. V gave up 0 bases and J gave up 2 bases, with 11 bases separating them.

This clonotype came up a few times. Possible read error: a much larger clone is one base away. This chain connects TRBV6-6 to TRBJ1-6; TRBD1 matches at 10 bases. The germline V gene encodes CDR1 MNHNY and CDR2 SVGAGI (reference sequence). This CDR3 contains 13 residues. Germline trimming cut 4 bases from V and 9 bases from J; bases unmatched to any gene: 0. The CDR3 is CASSWDRGSPLHF. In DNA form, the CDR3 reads TGTGCCAGCAGTTGGGACAGGGGTTCACCCCTCCACTTT.

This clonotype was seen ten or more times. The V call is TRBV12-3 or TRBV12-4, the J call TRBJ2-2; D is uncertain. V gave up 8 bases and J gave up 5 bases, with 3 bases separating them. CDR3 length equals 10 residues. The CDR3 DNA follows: TGTGCCAGCGGAACCGGGGAGCTGTTTTTT. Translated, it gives CASGTGELFF.

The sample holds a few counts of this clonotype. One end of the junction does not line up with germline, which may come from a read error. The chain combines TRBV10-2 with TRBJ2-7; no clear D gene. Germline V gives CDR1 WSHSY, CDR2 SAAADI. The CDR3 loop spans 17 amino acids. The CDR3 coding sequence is TGTGCCAGCAGTGCGATCAGAACAAAGAGCTCCGGCTACGAGCAGTACTTC. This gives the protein CASSAIRTKSSGYEQYF.

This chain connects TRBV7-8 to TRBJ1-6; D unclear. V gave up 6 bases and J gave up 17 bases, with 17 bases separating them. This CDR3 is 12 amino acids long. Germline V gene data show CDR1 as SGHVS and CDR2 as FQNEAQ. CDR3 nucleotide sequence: TGTGCCAGCAGGTCTGGGCCGACACGGGTCCACTTT. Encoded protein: CASRSGPTRVHF.

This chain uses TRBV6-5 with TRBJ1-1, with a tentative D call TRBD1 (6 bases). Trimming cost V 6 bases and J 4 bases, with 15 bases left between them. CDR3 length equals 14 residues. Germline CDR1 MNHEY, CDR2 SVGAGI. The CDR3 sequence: CASRAPSGATEAFF. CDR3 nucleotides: TGTGCCAGCAGGGCCCCCTCGGGGGCCACTGAAGCTTTCTTT.

The chain's CDR3 is CASSPKQQETQYF. The CDR3 nucleotides are TGTGCCAGCTCACCGAAACAGCAAGAGACCCAGTACTTC. The J gene is TRBJ2-5, the V gene TRBV18; D not certain. This CDR3 contains 13 residues. The germline V gene encodes CDR1 KGHSH and CDR2 LQKENI. V dropped 3 bases and J dropped 2 bases, with 7 bases sitting between them.

The CDR3 sequence: CASSLQGEVTGEYF. CDR3 bases: TGTGCCAGCAGCTTGCAGGGAGAGGTCACCGGCGAATACTTC. The chain couples TRBV7-2 to TRBJ2-5; D assignment may be TRBD1 or TRBD2 (5 bases each). V was trimmed by 3 bases and J by 14 bases, leaving 22 bases between them. Germline CDR1 and CDR2: SGHTA and FQGNSA. The CDR3 loop spans 14 amino acids.

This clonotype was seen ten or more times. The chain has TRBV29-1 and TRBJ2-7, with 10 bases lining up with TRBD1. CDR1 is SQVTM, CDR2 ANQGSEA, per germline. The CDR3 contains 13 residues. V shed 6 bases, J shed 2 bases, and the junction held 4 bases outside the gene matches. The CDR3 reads CSVRDRGPYEQYF. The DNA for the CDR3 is TGCAGCGTCCGGGACAGGGGTCCCTACGAGCAGTACTTC.

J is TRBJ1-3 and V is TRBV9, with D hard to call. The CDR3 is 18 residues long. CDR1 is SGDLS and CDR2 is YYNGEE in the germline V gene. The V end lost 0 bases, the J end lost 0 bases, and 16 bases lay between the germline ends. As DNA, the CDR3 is TGTGCCAGCAGCGTAGATGGTTTTCCTGGGAGCTCTGGAAACACCATATATTTT. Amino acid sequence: CASSVDGFPGSSGNTIYF.

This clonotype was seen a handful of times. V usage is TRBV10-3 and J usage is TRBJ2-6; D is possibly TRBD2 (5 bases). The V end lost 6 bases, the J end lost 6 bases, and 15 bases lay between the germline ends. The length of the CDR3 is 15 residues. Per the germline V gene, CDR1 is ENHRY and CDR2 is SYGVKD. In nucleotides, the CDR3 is TGTGCCATCAGCAAAGAGGGTACCGAGGCCAACGTCCTGACTTTC. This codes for CAISKEGTEANVLTF.

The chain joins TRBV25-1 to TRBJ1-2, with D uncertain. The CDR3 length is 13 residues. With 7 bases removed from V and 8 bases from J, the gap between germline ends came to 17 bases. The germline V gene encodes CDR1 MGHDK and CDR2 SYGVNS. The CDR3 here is CASKVPGTLGYTF. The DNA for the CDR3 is TGTGCCAGCAAGGTACCGGGAACGTTGGGCTACACCTTC.

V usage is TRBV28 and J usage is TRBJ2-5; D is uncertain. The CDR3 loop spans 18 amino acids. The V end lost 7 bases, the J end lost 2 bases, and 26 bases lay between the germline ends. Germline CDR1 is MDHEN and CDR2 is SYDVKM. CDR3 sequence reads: CASTRPAFARTDQETQYF. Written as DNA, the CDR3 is TGTGCCAGCACAAGACCCGCTTTCGCTAGAACGGATCAAGAGACCCAGTACTTC.

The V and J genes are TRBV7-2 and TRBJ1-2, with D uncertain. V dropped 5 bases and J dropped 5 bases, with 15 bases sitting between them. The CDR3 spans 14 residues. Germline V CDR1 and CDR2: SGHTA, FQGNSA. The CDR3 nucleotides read TGTGCCAGCAGCCCAGCCCTGAAACTATATGGCTACACCTTC. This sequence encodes CASSPALKLYGYTF.

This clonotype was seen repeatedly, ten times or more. For the CDR3, the DNA is TGTGCCAGTAGTATGACACCGCAACAGGGTTCCGAGCAGTACTTC. Amino acid sequence: CASSMTPQQGSEQYF. V gene TRBV19 combines with J gene TRBJ2-7, with D tentatively TRBD1 (6 bases). V gave up 3 bases and J gave up 6 bases, with 18 bases separating them. CDR3 size: 15 residues. From germline, CDR1 is LNHDA and CDR2 SQIVND (reference sequence).

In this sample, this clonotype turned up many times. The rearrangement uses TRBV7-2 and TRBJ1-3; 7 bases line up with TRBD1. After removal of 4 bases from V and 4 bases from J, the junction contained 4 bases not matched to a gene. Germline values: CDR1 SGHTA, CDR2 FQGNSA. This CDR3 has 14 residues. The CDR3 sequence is CASSSGGAGNTIYF. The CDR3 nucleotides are TGTGCCAGCAGCTCAGGGGGTGCCGGAAACACCATATATTTT.

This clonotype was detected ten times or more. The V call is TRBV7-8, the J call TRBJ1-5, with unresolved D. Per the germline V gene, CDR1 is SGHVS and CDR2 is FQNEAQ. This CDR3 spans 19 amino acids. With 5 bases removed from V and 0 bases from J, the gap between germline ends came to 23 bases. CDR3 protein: CASSPRLRTELSSNQPQHF. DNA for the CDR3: TGTGCCAGCAGCCCAAGGTTGAGAACAGAGCTCTCTAGCAATCAGCCCCAGCATTTT.

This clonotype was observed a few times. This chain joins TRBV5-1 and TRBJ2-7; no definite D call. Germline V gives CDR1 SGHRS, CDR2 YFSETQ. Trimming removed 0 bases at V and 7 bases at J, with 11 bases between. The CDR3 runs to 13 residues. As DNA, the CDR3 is TGCGCCAGCAGCTTGGTTCTGACAAGGGAGCAGTACTTC. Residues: CASSLVLTREQYF.

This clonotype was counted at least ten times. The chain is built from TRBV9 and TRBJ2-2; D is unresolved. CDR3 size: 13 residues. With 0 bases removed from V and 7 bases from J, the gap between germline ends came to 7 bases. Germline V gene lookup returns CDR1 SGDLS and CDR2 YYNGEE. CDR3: CASSVGAVGELFF. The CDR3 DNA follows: TGTGCCAGCAGCGTAGGCGCCGTCGGGGAGCTGTTTTTT.

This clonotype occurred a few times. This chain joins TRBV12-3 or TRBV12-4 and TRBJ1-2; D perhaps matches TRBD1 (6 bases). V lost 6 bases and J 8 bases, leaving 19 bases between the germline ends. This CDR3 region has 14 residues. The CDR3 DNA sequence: TGTGCCAGCAGCCAAGAAGTCAGGGGCTTCGGCTACACCTTC. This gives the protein CASSQEVRGFGYTF.

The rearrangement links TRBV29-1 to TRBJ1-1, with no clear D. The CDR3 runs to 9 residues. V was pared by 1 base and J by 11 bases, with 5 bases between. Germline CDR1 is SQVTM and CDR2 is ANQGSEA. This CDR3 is CSVEAGAFF. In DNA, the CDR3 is TGCAGCGTTGAAGCCGGGGCTTTCTTT.

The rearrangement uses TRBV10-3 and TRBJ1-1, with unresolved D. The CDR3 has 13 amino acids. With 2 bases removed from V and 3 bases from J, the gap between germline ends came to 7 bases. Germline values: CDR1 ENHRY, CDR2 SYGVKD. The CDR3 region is CAISEKGDTEAFF. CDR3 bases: TGTGCCATCAGTGAGAAGGGTGACACTGAAGCTTTCTTT.

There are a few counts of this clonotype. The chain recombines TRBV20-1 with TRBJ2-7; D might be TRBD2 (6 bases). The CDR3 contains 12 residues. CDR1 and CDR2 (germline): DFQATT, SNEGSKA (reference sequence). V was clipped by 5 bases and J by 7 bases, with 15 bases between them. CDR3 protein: CSAGGWVGEQYF. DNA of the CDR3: TGCAGTGCTGGGGGGTGGGTGGGGGAGCAGTACTTC.